What follows is one TCR beta chain and its context. Its cognate antigen is unknown. The record originates from a study of vaccination and CD4 T cells after COVID-19. Study-wide context: Post-COVID sampling occurred a median 101 days after diagnosis (range 35 to 161).

Documented treatment: roughly 11-day PBMC culture with coronavirus spike peptide pools or control peptides (ViraFEST assay). Sequencing of DNA taken from cultured CD4+ T cells relied on the Oncomine TCR Beta short-read assay. TCRdb independently ran MiXCR on the PCR reads; one entry per CDR3 protein. The sample has under 15,000 distinct CDR3 sequences, 75% seen once. Germline CDR1 and CDR2: SGHTA and FQGTGA. The CDR3 contains 12 residues. V was shortened by 5 bases and J by 9 bases, with 12 bases between the two germline ends. This rearrangement joins TRBV7-3 to TRBJ2-3; D ambiguous. Sequencing used CD4+ T cells from blood, cultured in vitro. The sequence came from a human donor who had recovered from COVID-19. CDR3 in DNA: TGTGCCAGCAGCACCGACCTCGCCACGCAGTATTTT. It yields the protein CASSTDLATQYF.